Below, 5 T cell receptor beta chains from the same sample are listed, as sequenced in a study of T-cell reconstitution after alpha-beta-depleted transplantation in children. Preparation of the TCRbeta library was carried out with unique molecular identifiers. TCRdb fed the PCR reads into MiXCR, producing one record per CDR3 protein. Among approximately 980,000 distinct CDR3 sequences listed, roughly 31% were seen once. The sequencing here drew on PBMCs, mostly from graft donor cells, taken 360 days after TCRalphabeta/CD19-depleted stem cell transplant. These receptors all come from a boy younger than two who had a stem cell transplant for SCID, so the T cells may come from the graft donor.

This clonotype was observed a few times. CDR3 sequence (DNA): TGCAGCGTGCGGACAGGGGGCACAGATACGCAGTATTTT. Its protein product is CSVRTGGTDTQYF. The chain joins TRBV29-1 to TRBJ2-3; 9 nucleotides agree with TRBD1. This CDR3 region has 13 residues. The junction had 2 bases not matched to a gene; V was cut back by 6 bases and J by 1 base. Germline-derived CDR1 and CDR2 are SQVTM and ANQGSEA.

The sample holds one count of this clonotype. The genes are TRBV20-1 and TRBJ2-2, with a tentative D call TRBD1 (6 bases). CDR1 and CDR2 (germline): DFQATT, SNEGSKA (reference sequence). The V end was cut by 2 bases, the J end by 0 bases, with 10 bases between. CDR3 size: 15 residues. The CDR3 DNA reads as TGCAGTGCTAGATGGGGGCAGGCGAACACCGGGGAGCTGTTTTTT. It specifies CSARWGQANTGELFF.

This clonotype was counted only a few times. The genes are TRBV6-2 or TRBV6-3 and TRBJ2-5, with TRBD1 matching 8 bases. The CDR3 length is 14 residues. V trimming: 7 bases; J trimming: 5 bases; junction bases outside the gene matches: 9. Per germline, CDR1 MNHEY and CDR2 SVGEGT. CDR3 in DNA: TGTGCCAGCATCCGACAGGGGAGAGTGGAGACCCAGTACTTC. This encodes CASIRQGRVETQYF.

Only a few counts were recorded for this clonotype. The chain uses TRBV12-3 or TRBV12-4 and TRBJ2-2; 8 bases map to TRBD2. The ends lost 1 base at V and 4 bases at J; junction bases unmatched: 2. The CDR3 totals 15 residues. CDR3 region: CASSLVGGATGELFF. CDR3 sequence (DNA): TGTGCCAGCAGTTTAGTCGGGGGGGCCACCGGGGAGCTGTTTTTT.

This clonotype was counted between two and nine times. The chain carries TRBV6-1 and TRBJ2-1; TRBD1 matches 7 bases. The germline gives CDR1 MNHNS, CDR2 SASEGT. Unmatched junction bases numbered 3, after V lost 6 bases and J lost 10 bases. The CDR3 has 11 residues. CDR3 coding DNA: TGTGCCAGCAGGACAGGGTTCGAGCAGTTCTTC. It encodes CASRTGFEQFF.